These T cell receptor beta chains were read from a single sample in a study of blood T cell repertoires in COVID-19. Some clones are missing from TCRdb's copy, which holds only in-frame ones; the method was immunoSEQ multiplex PCR. The sample has 180,000 or so clones; about nine tenths are singletons. Sequencing used peripheral blood. The origin of the receptors is a man in his late teens or twenties with active or convalescent COVID-19. Each CDR3 is given with its conserved first and last residue. D genes are given only for firm matches. Rows give clone size only sometimes, using once, few, many, or a class for an expanded clone.

d_call | j_call | v_call | clone_size | cdr3_length | cdr3_aa | cdr3_nt
NA | TRBJ1-3 | TRBV6-4 | NA | 16 | CASSDPGFACGNTIYF | TGTGCCAGCAGTGACCCGGGATTCGCTTGTGGAAACACCATATATTTT
NA | TRBJ2-2 | TRBV6-4 | NA | 14 | CASTPGLNTGELFF | TGTGCCAGCACCCCGGGACTTAACACCGGGGAGCTGTTTTTT
NA | TRBJ1-2 | TRBV27 | NA | 15 | CASSLFSWRGHGYTF | TGTGCCAGCAGTTTATTCAGCTGGAGAGGTCATGGCTACACCTTC
TRBD1 | TRBJ1-2 | TRBV29-1 | NA | 14 | CSVLPGQRDYGYTF | TGCAGCGTACTTCCGGGACAGAGAGACTATGGCTACACCTTC
TRBD1 | TRBJ2-7 | TRBV2 | NA | 15 | CASRVDPGQVYEQYF | TGTGCCAGCAGAGTCGACCCGGGACAGGTATACGAGCAGTACTTC
NA | TRBJ1-1 | TRBV2 | NA | 13 | CASSDHRAAEAFF | TGTGCCAGCAGTGATCACAGGGCCGCTGAAGCTTTCTTT
TRBD2 | TRBJ2-2 | TRBV19 | NA | 14 | CASTPRGDTGELFF | TGTGCCAGTACCCCGCGGGGGGACACCGGGGAGCTGTTTTTT
TRBD1 | TRBJ1-1 | TRBV6-5 | NA | 13 | CASRLWGTGEAFF | TGTGCCAGCAGGCTATGGGGGACAGGGGAAGCTTTCTTT
NA | TRBJ2-1 | TRBV7-2 | NA | 13 | CASSLVSGVNQFF | TGTGCCAGCAGCCTAGTATCAGGGGTGAATCAGTTCTTC
TRBD2 | TRBJ2-5 | TRBV7-9 | NA | 15 | CASSSGLAGGETQYF | TGTGCCAGCAGCTCCGGACTAGCGGGAGGAGAGACCCAGTACTTC
TRBD1 | TRBJ1-1 | TRBV28 | NA | 14 | CASRSTGLLTEAFF | TGTGCCAGCAGGTCGACAGGGCTACTCACTGAAGCTTTCTTT
TRBD1 | TRBJ1-2 | TRBV11-2 | NA | 15 | CASSLSPDRGDGYTF | TGTGCCAGCAGCTTAAGCCCGGACAGGGGGGATGGCTACACCTTC
TRBD1 | TRBJ2-7 | TRBV30 | NA | 14 | CAWSPTGGPYEQYF | TGTGCCTGGAGTCCAACAGGGGGCCCCTACGAGCAGTACTTC
NA | TRBJ1-3 | TRBV19 | NA | 16 | CASRVGGAGSGNTIYF | TGTGCCAGCCGGGTCGGAGGCGCCGGGAGTGGAAACACCATATATTTT
NA | TRBJ1-5 | TRBV10-3 | NA | 14 | CAISGGNSNQPQHF | TGTGCCATCAGTGGGGGCAATAGCAATCAGCCCCAGCATTTT
NA | TRBJ2-1 | TRBV3-1/TRBV3-2 | NA | 15 | CASSHEGGGYNEQFF | TGTGCCAGCAGCCATGAGGGAGGAGGCTACAATGAGCAGTTCTTC
TRBD2 | TRBJ2-7 | TRBV6-4 | NA | 20 | CASSVVSSGTSGKDAYEQYF | TGTGCCAGCAGTGTGGTGTCCTCAGGGACTAGCGGGAAAGATGCCTACGAGCAGTACTTC
NA | TRBJ2-3 | TRBV18 | NA | 18 | CASSASILGRANTDTQYF | TGTGCCAGCTCAGCCTCAATTTTAGGCAGGGCCAACACAGATACGCAGTATTTT
TRBD2 | TRBJ2-7 | TRBV6-5 | NA | 15 | CASSSQRGRSYEQYF | TGTGCCAGCAGTAGCCAGCGGGGGCGGAGCTACGAGCAGTACTTC
NA | TRBJ1-1 | TRBV28 | NA | 11 | CASSGGAEAFF | TGTGCCAGCAGTGGCGGCGCTGAAGCTTTCTTT
NA | TRBJ1-4 | TRBV9 | NA | 17 | CASSEEHTVATNEKLFF | TGTGCCAGCAGCGAAGAGCACACAGTAGCAACTAATGAAAAACTGTTTTTT
NA | TRBJ1-3 | TRBV2 | NA | 15 | CASSLEGQSGNTIYF | TGTGCCAGCAGTCTGGAGGGGCAATCTGGAAACACCATATATTTT
NA | TRBJ2-7 | TRBV18 | NA | 16 | CASSPSQARSSYEQYF | TGTGCCAGCTCACCGAGTCAGGCCAGAAGCTCCTACGAGCAGTACTTC
TRBD2 | TRBJ2-3 | TRBV7-6 | NA | 15 | CASSLGAGVADTQYF | TGTGCCAGCAGCTTAGGCGCGGGAGTAGCAGATACGCAGTATTTT
TRBD1 | TRBJ1-4 | TRBV30 | NA | 14 | CAWSVWNRGEKLFF | TGTGCCTGGAGTGTGTGGAACAGGGGTGAAAAACTGTTTTTT
NA | TRBJ1-1 | TRBV5-8 | once | 14 | CASVKGYVRTEAFF | TGTGCCAGCGTAAAGGGGTACGTTCGCACTGAAGCTTTCTTT
NA | TRBJ1-1 | TRBV30 | NA | 13 | CAWSVQGTAEAFF | TGTGCCTGGAGTGTACAAGGAACAGCCGAAGCTTTCTTT
NA | TRBJ2-3 | TRBV2 | NA | 14 | CASSEDAGPDTQYF | TGTGCCAGCAGTGAAGACGCGGGCCCAGATACGCAGTATTTT
TRBD1 | TRBJ2-7 | TRBV7-3 | once | 13 | CASSRDRAYEQYF | TGTGCCAGCAGCAGGGACAGGGCCTACGAGCAGTACTTC
TRBD2 | TRBJ2-3 | TRBV7-2 | NA | 19 | CASSLVSYPTSGPTDTQYF | TGTGCCAGCAGCTTAGTTTCATATCCGACTAGCGGACCCACAGATACGCAGTATTTT
TRBD2 | TRBJ2-1 | TRBV7-2 | NA | 15 | CASSLTSGANNEQFF | TGTGCCAGCAGCTTAACTAGCGGGGCAAACAATGAGCAGTTCTTC
NA | TRBJ2-3 | TRBV2 | NA | 13 | CASSDEGGDTQYF | TGTGCCAGCAGTGATGAGGGCGGGGATACGCAGTATTTT
TRBD1 | TRBJ2-7 | TRBV15 | few | 14 | CATSRDRGPYEQYF | TGTGCCACCAGCAGGGACAGGGGACCCTACGAGCAGTACTTC
NA | TRBJ1-4 | TRBV11-2 | once | 14 | CASSLRGANEKLFF | TGTGCCAGCAGCCTCCGGGGGGCTAATGAAAAACTGTTTTTT
TRBD2 | TRBJ2-3 | TRBV11-2 | NA | 15 | CASSLTSGGRRTQYF | TGTGCCAGCAGCTTGACTAGCGGGGGGAGGCGTACGCAGTATTTT